This entry lists 9 T cell receptor beta chains sequenced from one sample in a study of blood T cell repertoires in COVID-19 (dated by TCRdb to about 2020). Library preparation used the immunoSEQ multiplex PCR assay. TCRdb provides this immuneACCESS table in a form limited to in-frame rearrangements. Some clones are lacking; in checked studies, under half of them reflect an unresolved V gene, and why the rest are absent is not known. The sample yields roughly 140,000 clones; around 90% were counted once. The biggest ten clones account for approximately 4.1% of the sample. Material: peripheral blood. All receptors come from a woman between 55 and 75 years old with active or convalescent COVID-19.

This clone was detected only once. The J gene is TRBJ1-6, the V gene TRBV19; a weak D match, TRBD1 (5 bases). This CDR3 region has 14 residues. Germline V gene sequence: CDR1 LNHDA, CDR2 SQIVND (reference sequence). V was cut by 6 bases and J by 3 bases, with 9 bases left in between. The CDR3 protein is CASRIRDYNSPLHF. CDR3 sequence (DNA): TGTGCCAGTAGGATCAGGGACTATAATTCACCCCTCCACTTT. Full variable domain (rest looked up from reference TRBV19 and TRBJ1-6): DGGITQSPKYLFRKEGQNVTLSCEQNLNHDAMYWYRQDPGQGLRLIYYSQIVNDFQKGDIAEGYSVSREKKESFPLTVTSAQKNPTAFYLCASRIRDYNSPLHFGNGTRLTVT.

In its sample, this clone was seen once. This chain connects TRBV2 to TRBJ1-5; D is perhaps TRBD1 (6 bases). The V end was cut by 7 bases, the J end by 1 base, with 8 bases between. Looked up from germline, CDR1 is SNHLY and CDR2 is FYNNEI. CDR3 length equals 13 residues. The CDR3 loop is CASKQGSNQPQHF. The CDR3 coding sequence is TGTGCCAGCAAACAGGGAAGCAATCAGCCCCAGCATTTT.

The rearrangement uses TRBV19 and TRBJ2-3; D possibly corresponds to TRBD2 (5 bases). The CDR3 runs 13 residues. Per germline, CDR1 LNHDA and CDR2 SQIVND (reference sequence). V was trimmed by 4 bases and J by 5 bases, leaving 10 bases between them. The CDR3 region has the DNA TGTGCCAGTAGTAACTACGCGGGAGATACGCAGTATTTT. Its protein is CASSNYAGDTQYF. Using reference TRBV19 and TRBJ2-3 for the parts outside the CDR3, the full variable domain is DGGITQSPKYLFRKEGQNVTLSCEQNLNHDAMYWYRQDPGQGLRLIYYSQIVNDFQKGDIAEGYSVSREKKESFPLTVTSAQKNPTAFYLCASSNYAGDTQYFGPGTRLTVL.

V usage is TRBV6-2 or TRBV6-3 and J usage is TRBJ2-6; no definite D call. V gave up 4 bases and J gave up 5 bases, with 9 bases separating them. The germline V gene has CDR1 MNHEY and CDR2 SVGEGT. There are 14 residues in the CDR3. The CDR3 coding sequence is TGTGCCAGCAGTTTCTCACATAGGGCCAACGTCCTGACTTTC. Translated: CASSFSHRANVLTF.

The V call is TRBV4-1, the J call TRBJ2-2; a possible D gene is TRBD1 (6 bases). The germline V and J ends were trimmed by 1 base and 4 bases, with 13 bases remaining between them. In germline, CDR1 is MGHRA, CDR2 YSYEKL. This CDR3 is 16 amino acids long. The CDR3 is CASSQAEGVGTGELFF. CDR3 DNA sequence: TGCGCCAGCAGCCAAGCCGAGGGGGTCGGCACCGGGGAGCTGTTTTTT.

This chain links TRBV19 with TRBJ1-5; perhaps TRBD1 as D (5 bases). The CDR3 covers 15 residues. Trimming pared 3 bases from V and 2 bases from J, leaving 11 bases between. In germline, CDR1 is LNHDA, CDR2 SQIVND (reference sequence). The CDR3 coding sequence is TGTGCCAGTAGTATTTTTACAGGAGGCAATCAGCCCCAGCATTTT. Translating gives CASSIFTGGNQPQHF.

V usage is TRBV5-8 and J usage is TRBJ1-2; D remains ambiguous. V was clipped by 7 bases and J by 3 bases, with 7 bases between them. Germline V gene sequence: CDR1 SGHTS, CDR2 YDEGEE. The CDR3 runs to 11 residues. The chain's CDR3 is CASEGYYGYTF. CDR3 nucleotide sequence: TGTGCCAGCGAGGGATACTATGGCTACACCTTC.

The V gene is TRBV10-3, the J gene TRBJ1-2; possible D gene TRBD1, 6 bases. The V end was cut by 3 bases, the J end by 6 bases, with 11 bases between. The CDR3 contains 13 residues. Germline CDR1 reads ENHRY; CDR2 reads SYGVKD. The CDR3 spells CAISEGGGDGYTF. The CDR3 region has the DNA TGTGCCATCAGTGAAGGAGGGGGGGATGGCTACACCTTC.

This chain connects TRBV18 to TRBJ1-1; 7 bases fit TRBD1. This CDR3 comprises 15 residues. CDR1 is KGHSH, CDR2 LQKENI, per germline. Losses at the gene ends were 1 base for V and 5 bases for J; bases not matched to a gene: 7. CDR3 residues: CASSPRQGGRTEAFF. CDR3 DNA sequence: TGTGCCAGCTCACCACGACAGGGCGGGCGGACTGAAGCTTTCTTT. Combining the CDR3 with reference TRBV18 and TRBJ1-1 gives the whole variable domain NAGVMQNPRHLVRRRGQEARLRCSPMKGHSHVYWYRQLPEEGLKFMVYLQKENIIDESGMPKERFSAEFPKEGPSILRIQQVVRGDSAAYFCASSPRQGGRTEAFFGQGTRLTVV.